This passage covers 24 T cell receptor beta chains from one sample sequenced in a study of CD8 T cells in Susac syndrome. Random hexamers primed reverse transcription of about 0.45 to 1 ug RNA. TCRdb redid the calling of the immunoSEQ multiplex PCR reads with MiXCR, one entry per CDR3 protein. The sample yields about 180,000 distinct CDR3 sequences, approximately 96% seen once. Sequenced sample: CD4+ T cells from PBMCs. The receptors derive from a human donor with multiple sclerosis.

The chain recombines TRBV2 with TRBJ1-1; D ambiguous. V lost 0 bases and J 4 bases, leaving 12 bases between the germline ends. The CDR3 is 15 residues long. Per the germline V gene, CDR1 is SNHLY and CDR2 is FYNNEI. The CDR3 DNA is TGTGCCAGCAGTGAAGCGCTTCGTATTGCCACTGAAGCTTTCTTT. It codes for CASSEALRIATEAFF.

V and J are TRBV9 and TRBJ1-2; D is unresolved. Per germline, CDR1 SGDLS and CDR2 YYNGEE. V was pared by 0 bases and J by 1 base, with 4 bases between. CDR3 length: 13 residues. The CDR3: CASSVVGNYGYTF. The CDR3 nucleotides are TGTGCCAGCAGCGTAGTTGGTAACTATGGCTACACCTTC.

This clonotype has a single count. The V gene is TRBV5-1, the J gene TRBJ2-1, with 8 bases fitting TRBD1. The length of the CDR3 is 15 residues. V gave up 2 bases and J gave up 3 bases; unmatched junction bases: 4. Germline V CDR1 and CDR2: SGHRS, YFSETQ. The CDR3 nucleotides are TGCGCCAGCAGCTTCATGGACAGGGTCTACAATGAGCAGTTCTTC. This sequence encodes CASSFMDRVYNEQFF.

Here the CDR3 reads CSARDRGYGYTF. In nucleotides, the CDR3 is TGCAGTGCTAGGGACAGGGGCTATGGCTACACCTTC. This chain uses TRBV20-1 with TRBJ1-2, with 9 bases aligning to TRBD1. This CDR3 spans 12 amino acids. Unmatched junction bases numbered 0, after V lost 3 bases and J lost 4 bases. The germline V gene encodes CDR1 DFQATT and CDR2 SNEGSKA (reference sequence).

The genes are TRBV3-1 and TRBJ2-3; D possibly corresponds to TRBD2 (7 bases). Germline-derived CDR1 and CDR2 are LGHDT and YNNKEL (reference sequence). The V and J ends lost 4 bases and 2 bases respectively, with 19 bases between them. The CDR3 loop spans 17 amino acids. CDR3 sequence (DNA): TGTGCCAGCAGCCCGGAAGGGGCGGGGGCCAACACAGATACGCAGTATTTT. As protein: CASSPEGAGANTDTQYF.

V gene TRBV3-1 combines with J gene TRBJ2-7, with a tentative D call TRBD2 (6 bases). Deletions cut 0 bases from V and 2 bases from J, with 14 bases between. The CDR3 length is 16 residues. Germline V CDR1 and CDR2: LGHDT, YNNKEL (reference sequence). The CDR3, as DNA: TGTGCCAGCAGCCAAGAAATTGGTAGCGGTCCCTACGAGCAGTACTTC. This gives the protein CASSQEIGSGPYEQYF.

This chain uses TRBV20-1 with TRBJ2-7; D may be TRBD1 (6 bases). Germline V gene data show CDR1 as DFQATT and CDR2 as SNEGSKA (reference sequence). This CDR3 has 13 amino acids. V was clipped by 5 bases and J by 2 bases, with 13 bases between them. The CDR3 protein is CSAYTGFTYEQYF. As DNA, the CDR3 is TGCAGTGCTTACACAGGGTTCACCTACGAGCAGTACTTC.

This clonotype was recorded once. The rearrangement links TRBV7-3 to TRBJ1-3, with 8 bases identical to TRBD1. CDR3 length equals 15 residues. V shed 4 bases and J 3 bases; nucleotides not matched to a gene: 5. Germline V gene lookup returns CDR1 SGHTA and CDR2 FQGTGA. As DNA, the CDR3 is TGTGCCAGCAGCTCCTCCGGGACAGGTGGAAACACCATATATTTT. Encoded protein: CASSSSGTGGNTIYF. The complete variable domain, with remaining parts taken from reference TRBV7-3 and TRBJ1-3, reads GAGVSQTPSNKVTEKGKYVELRCDPISGHTALYWYRQSLGQGPEFLIYFQGTGAADDSGLPNDRFFAVRPEGSVSTLKIQRTERGDSAVYLCASSSSGTGGNTIYFGEGSWLTVV.

This sequence joins TRBV5-4 and TRBJ1-2; D uncertain. Per germline, CDR1 SGHNT and CDR2 YYREEE (reference sequence). The CDR3 has 14 residues. Trimming left V 4 bases short and J 8 bases short, with 18 bases between. This CDR3 reads CASSRVEWETGYTF. In nucleotides, the CDR3 is TGTGCCAGCAGCCGGGTGGAATGGGAGACGGGCTACACCTTC.

As for this clonotype: A junction boundary mismatches the germline segment, possibly from a read error. This chain uses TRBV9 with TRBJ1-1; tentatively, D is TRBD1 (6 bases). Germline-derived CDR1 and CDR2 are SGDLS and YYNGEE. The CDR3 totals 16 residues. CDR3 in amino acids: CASSVVGGSGSTEVFF. CDR3 nucleotide sequence: TGTGCCAGCAGCGTCGTGGGGGGCAGTGGATCCACTGAAGTTTTCTTT.

V gene TRBV20-1 combines with J gene TRBJ1-6, with D hard to call. CDR1 and CDR2 (germline): DFQATT, SNEGSKA (reference sequence). This CDR3 region has 15 residues. V lost 1 base, J lost 8 bases, and 15 bases lay in between. Here the CDR3 reads CSARAGAALDSPLHF. As DNA, the CDR3 is TGCAGTGCTAGAGCGGGCGCAGCACTAGATTCACCCCTCCACTTT.

The chain joins TRBV20-1 to TRBJ1-2; 7 positions agree with TRBD1. CDR3 length: 14 residues. V trimming: 5 bases; J trimming: 0 bases; junction bases outside the gene matches: 6. CDR1 is DFQATT, CDR2 SNEGSKA, per germline (reference sequence). CDR3 in amino acids: CSADRDSANYGYTF. DNA for the CDR3: TGCAGTGCTGACCGGGACAGCGCTAACTATGGCTACACCTTC.

The V call is TRBV4-3, the J call TRBJ1-1, with D possibly being TRBD1 (5 bases). Trimming pared 0 bases from V and 0 bases from J, leaving 14 bases between. The CDR3 covers 17 residues. Germline CDR1 and CDR2: LGHNA and YSLEER. Here the CDR3 DNA reads TGCGCCAGCAGCCAAGATCCCCCGCCAGGGCTGAACACTGAAGCTTTCTTT. Translating it yields CASSQDPPPGLNTEAFF.

This chain joins TRBV30 and TRBJ1-4; the D is unclear. The CDR3 consists of 13 residues. Germline CDR1 and CDR2: GTSNPN and SVGIG (reference sequence). V lost 0 bases to trimming and J lost 7 bases, with 9 bases between them. CDR3 sequence reads: CAWSVLPSEKLFF. The CDR3 DNA sequence: TGTGCCTGGAGTGTACTTCCGAGTGAAAAACTGTTTTTT. Full variable domain (remainder filled in from reference TRBV30 and TRBJ1-4): SQTIHQWPATLVQPVGSPLSLECTVEGTSNPNLYWYRQAAGRGLQLLFYSVGIGQISSEVPQNLSASRPQDRQFILSSKKLLLSDSGFYLCAWSVLPSEKLFFGSGTQLSVL.

This chain links TRBV30 with TRBJ2-1, with no clear D. V dropped 0 bases and J dropped 14 bases, with 11 bases sitting between them. The length of the CDR3 is 11 residues. From germline, CDR1 is GTSNPN and CDR2 SVGIG (reference sequence). CDR3 in amino acids: CAWSVSGLEFF. The CDR3 DNA follows: TGTGCCTGGAGTGTATCGGGTCTTGAGTTCTTC.

In DNA form, the CDR3 reads TGTGCCAGCAGTTACTCGAACTTCTACAATGAGCAGTTCTTC. It translates to CASSYSNFYNEQFF. The chain joins TRBV6-5 to TRBJ2-1; D is unclear. Germline V gives CDR1 MNHEY, CDR2 SVGAGI. The CDR3 has 14 residues. V gave up 0 bases and J gave up 3 bases, with 6 bases separating them.

The chain recombines TRBV9 with TRBJ1-1, with 7 nucleotides matching TRBD1. Trimming at V came to 3 bases and at J to 10 bases, leaving 15 bases not matched to a gene. This CDR3 is built from 15 residues. Per germline, CDR1 SGDLS and CDR2 YYNGEE. For the CDR3, the DNA is TGTGCCAGCAGCGCCAAGACAGGGTTTGATGGCGGAGCTTTCTTT. Residues: CASSAKTGFDGGAFF.

The chain has TRBV2 and TRBJ1-5; no clear D. V was trimmed by 0 bases and J by 1 base, leaving 4 bases between them. The CDR3 runs to 14 residues. Per germline, CDR1 SNHLY and CDR2 FYNNEI. CDR3 in DNA: TGTGCCAGCAGTGAAGCGTCCAGCAATCAGCCCCAGCATTTT. It is translated as CASSEASSNQPQHF.

The V gene is TRBV24-1, the J gene TRBJ1-2; 8 bases match TRBD1. CDR1 KGHDR and CDR2 SFDVKD come from the germline V gene. CDR3 length equals 14 residues. With V trimmed by 2 bases and J by 8 bases, 6 bases remained unmatched. Here the CDR3 reads CATSDSGQVAGYTF. The CDR3 DNA is TGTGCCACCAGTGATTCGGGACAGGTGGCAGGCTACACCTTC.

J is TRBJ2-7 and V is TRBV29-1; D gene uncertain. Per the germline V gene, CDR1 is SQVTM and CDR2 is ANQGSEA. The V gene lost 7 bases and the J gene lost 3 bases, with 16 bases spanning the gap. The CDR3 is 13 residues long. The DNA for the CDR3 is TGCAGCGCAAGCCCCGAGGACCGCTACGAGCAGTACTTC. It codes for CSASPEDRYEQYF.

This clonotype was seen just once. The chain links TRBV7-2 to TRBJ2-7; 8 bases line up with TRBD1. Germline values: CDR1 SGHTA, CDR2 FQGNSA. CDR3 length: 18 residues. V lost 0 bases to trimming and J lost 1 base; unmatched junction nucleotides: 11. The CDR3 DNA reads TGTGCCAGCAGCTTAGCCTACCCACAGGGGGGCCATTCCTACGAGCAGTACTTC. Its translation is CASSLAYPQGGHSYEQYF.

The rearrangement joins TRBV7-9 to TRBJ2-7, with D uncertain. The V end lost 1 base, the J end lost 6 bases, and 16 bases lay between the germline ends. The V gene's germline CDR1 is SEHNR and CDR2 FQNEAQ (reference sequence). This CDR3 is built from 15 residues. The CDR3 DNA reads as TGTGCCAGCAGCTTAGGTCGGCAGCTAATAAGCGAGCAGTACTTC. It encodes CASSLGRQLISEQYF. Drawing the rest from reference TRBV7-9 and TRBJ2-7, the complete variable domain is DTGVSQNPRHKITKRGQNVTFRCDPISEHNRLYWYRQTLGQGPEFLTYFQNEAQLEKSRLLSDRFSAERPKGSFSTLEIQRTEQGDSAMYLCASSLGRQLISEQYFGPGTRLTVT.

The rearrangement uses TRBV11-1 and TRBJ1-2, with a possible D match to TRBD1 (5 bases). The germline V and J ends were trimmed by 4 bases and 2 bases, with 8 bases remaining between them. The CDR3 runs to 13 residues. Germline V gives CDR1 SGHAT, CDR2 FQDESV (reference sequence). The CDR3: CASSWGRNYGYTF. For the CDR3, the DNA is TGTGCCAGCAGCTGGGGCAGGAACTATGGCTACACCTTC.

This clonotype has a single count. In DNA, the CDR3 is TGTGCCAGCAGCGTCGGACTAGCGGGGGGGCATGAGCAGTTCTTC. It is translated as CASSVGLAGGHEQFF. The chain combines TRBV7-9 with TRBJ2-1; 15 bases match TRBD2. The CDR3 is 15 residues long. Unmatched junction bases numbered 4, after V lost 5 bases and J lost 8 bases. Germline V gene lookup returns CDR1 SEHNR and CDR2 FQNEAQ (reference sequence).